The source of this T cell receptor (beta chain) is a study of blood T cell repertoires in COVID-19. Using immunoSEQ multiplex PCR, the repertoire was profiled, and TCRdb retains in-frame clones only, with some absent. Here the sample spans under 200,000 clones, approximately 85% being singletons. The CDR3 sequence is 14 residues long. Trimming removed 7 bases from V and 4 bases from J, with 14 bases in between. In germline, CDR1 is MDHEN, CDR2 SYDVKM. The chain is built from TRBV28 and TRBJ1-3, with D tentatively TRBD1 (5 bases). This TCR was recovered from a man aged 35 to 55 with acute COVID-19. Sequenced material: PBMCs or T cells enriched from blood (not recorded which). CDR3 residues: CASIGGDKGNTIYF. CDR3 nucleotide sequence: TGTGCCAGCATCGGGGGGGATAAGGGAAACACCATATATTTT.